The 21 T cell receptor beta chains listed next were all sequenced from one sample in a study of blood T cell repertoires in COVID-19. Assay: immunoSEQ multiplex PCR; the TCRdb copy retains only in-frame clones and omits some. The repertoire consists of 50,000 to 65,000 clones, with 70% to 90% occurring once and the leading ten covering roughly 1%. Input material: peripheral blood. These TCRs come from a man aged 65 to 85 with acute or convalescent COVID-19.

This chain joins TRBV6-1 and TRBJ1-5; D unresolved. Trimming removed 1 base at V and 3 bases at J, with 10 bases between. CDR3 length: 15 residues. The germline gives CDR1 MNHNS, CDR2 SASEGT. In nucleotides, the CDR3 is TGTGCCAGCAGTGAAGGGGCCAGCTTCAATCAGCCCCAGCATTTT. Encoded protein: CASSEGASFNQPQHF.

V is TRBV6-5 and J is TRBJ2-7; 9 nucleotides line up with TRBD1. CDR3 length: 14 residues. V trimming: 2 bases; J trimming: 4 bases; junction bases outside the gene matches: 3. CDR1 is MNHEY and CDR2 is SVGAGI in the germline V gene. The CDR3 DNA sequence: TGTGCCAGCAGTTACGGGACAGGGAGGTACGAGCAGTACTTC. Its translation is CASSYGTGRYEQYF.

The chain carries TRBV5-1 and TRBJ1-2, with 7 nucleotides matching TRBD1. V gave up 4 bases and J gave up 0 bases; unmatched junction bases: 9. The CDR3 consists of 16 residues. Germline V CDR1 and CDR2: SGHRS, YFSETQ. CDR3 DNA: TGCGCCAGCAGCGGGACAGCTCTAAATTCTAACTATGGCTACACCTTC. It is translated as CASSGTALNSNYGYTF.

The chain links TRBV18 to TRBJ2-7; weak D call: TRBD2 (6 bases). Trimming removed 5 bases from V and 6 bases from J, with 23 bases in between. CDR3 size: 16 residues. Germline lookup yields CDR1 KGHSH and CDR2 LQKENI. The CDR3 loop reads CASSAQEIRGSGEQYF. In nucleotides, the CDR3 is TGTGCCAGCTCAGCACAAGAAATTCGGGGGTCCGGCGAGCAGTACTTC.

The chain couples TRBV19 to TRBJ2-5, with a possible D match to TRBD2 (6 bases). CDR3 length: 13 amino acids. Trimming took off 4 bases at V and 2 bases at J, with 8 bases between the two ends. Germline CDR1 is LNHDA and CDR2 is SQIVND (reference sequence). The CDR3 sequence: CASSKTSQETQYF. The CDR3 DNA follows: TGTGCCAGTAGTAAGACTAGTCAAGAGACCCAGTACTTC.

CDR3 in amino acids: CASSSGVNEQYF. The CDR3 DNA reads TGTGCCAGCAGTTCAGGGGTCAACGAGCAGTACTTC. The chain uses TRBV27 and TRBJ2-7, with a tentative D call TRBD1 (6 bases). There are 12 residues in the CDR3. V lost 4 bases and J 5 bases, leaving 9 bases between the germline ends. Germline V gene lookup returns CDR1 MNHEY and CDR2 SMNVEV (reference sequence).

In its sample, this clone was seen once. The V gene is TRBV5-1, the J gene TRBJ2-1; TRBD2 matches 10 bases. The CDR3 runs 16 residues. Unmatched junction bases numbered 7, after V lost 0 bases and J lost 7 bases. CDR1 and CDR2 (germline): SGHRS, YFSETQ. For the CDR3, the DNA is TGCGCCAGCAGCTTGGTAGCGGGGGGCGGGTTAAATGAGCAGTTCTTC. Translating gives CASSLVAGGGLNEQFF.

This chain connects TRBV4-2 to TRBJ1-2; a possible D gene is TRBD1 (5 bases). This CDR3 has 12 amino acids. V was trimmed by 5 bases and J by 7 bases, leaving 11 bases between them. Germline CDR1 and CDR2: LGHNA and YNFKEQ. CDR3 residues: CASSSTGVGYTF. CDR3 bases: TGTGCCAGCAGCTCAACGGGGGTTGGCTACACCTTC.

The chain carries TRBV21-1 and TRBJ2-2; the listed D gene, TRBD2, was not tested against the DNA. TRBV21-1 is designated a pseudogene. The CDR3 covers 17 residues. The CDR3 loop reads CASSNFLRLVLTGELFF. CDR3 DNA sequence: TGTGCCAGCAGCAATTTCCTAAGATTGGTTCTAACCGGGGAGCTGTTTTTT.

The chain recombines TRBV27 with TRBJ2-4; 11 nucleotides align to TRBD2. The CDR3 spans 16 residues. From germline, CDR1 is MNHEY and CDR2 SMNVEV (reference sequence). V was pared by 5 bases and J by 8 bases, with 11 bases of the junction left unmatched. CDR3 in amino acids: CASSRKTSGTSYIQYF. The CDR3, as DNA: TGTGCCAGCAGTCGAAAGACTAGCGGGACTAGCTACATTCAGTACTTC.

The chain has TRBV24-1 and TRBJ1-5; D is uncertain. Per the germline V gene, CDR1 is KGHDR and CDR2 is SFDVKD. The CDR3 is made up of 16 amino acids. V lost 3 bases to trimming and J lost 6 bases, with 17 bases between them. The CDR3 DNA sequence: TGTGCCACCAGTGATAATCGGGTAGGAGATTCTCAGCCCCAGCATTTT. Its translation: CATSDNRVGDSQPQHF.

The V gene is TRBV29-1, the J gene TRBJ1-1; 9 bases are a match to TRBD1. There are 12 residues in the CDR3. V dropped 6 bases and J dropped 4; count of bases not matched to a gene: 3. Germline V gene data show CDR1 as SQVTM and CDR2 as ANQGSEA. In DNA form, the CDR3 reads TGCAGCGTGGGACAGGGCGGCACTGAAGCTTTCTTT. Translated: CSVGQGGTEAFF.

The CDR3 sequence is CASDQGGGRTEAFF. The CDR3 nucleotides read TGCGCCAGCGACCAGGGAGGTGGGAGGACTGAAGCTTTCTTT. The chain combines TRBV5-1 with TRBJ1-1, with D possibly TRBD1 on 5 matching bases. V lost 7 bases to trimming and J lost 5 bases, with 18 bases between them. CDR3 length: 14 amino acids. The germline V gene has CDR1 SGHRS and CDR2 YFSETQ.

This chain's CDR3 is CASSEGAGVGEQYF. The CDR3 DNA sequence: TGCGCCAGCAGTGAGGGTGCGGGGGTGGGTGAGCAGTACTTC. The chain joins TRBV10-2 to TRBJ2-7; 7 bases map to TRBD2. This CDR3 is built from 14 residues. V trimming: 2 bases; J trimming: 7 bases; junction bases outside the gene matches: 8. Germline-derived CDR1 and CDR2 are WSHSY and SAAADI.

Only a few counts were recorded for this clone. V and J are TRBV12-3 or TRBV12-4 and TRBJ2-7; D is possibly TRBD1 (5 bases). Trimming stripped 5 bases from V and 4 bases from J, with 9 bases between. This CDR3 region has 12 residues. The CDR3 spells CASSQGRYEQYF. CDR3 sequence (DNA): TGTGCCAGCAGTCAGGGTAGATACGAGCAGTACTTC.

This clone was seen only a few times. The genes are TRBV7-3 and TRBJ2-3, with TRBD2 identical over 7 bases. Germline V gene data show CDR1 as SGHTA and CDR2 as FQGTGA. With 5 bases clipped from V and 0 bases from J, the junction kept 5 bases outside the gene matches. The CDR3 sequence is 15 residues long. CDR3 coding DNA: TGTGCCAGCAGCCGTGGCGGGGGTAGCACAGATACGCAGTATTTT. This translates into CASSRGGGSTDTQYF.

The chain couples TRBV30 to TRBJ1-5; TRBD1 agrees at 10 bases. V lost 0 bases to trimming and J lost 7 bases; unmatched junction nucleotides: 6. Germline-derived CDR1 and CDR2 are GTSNPN and SVGIG (reference sequence). The CDR3 totals 15 residues. CDR3 sequence reads: CAWSVGQGGKQPQHF. The CDR3 DNA sequence: TGTGCCTGGAGTGTAGGACAGGGGGGTAAACAGCCCCAGCATTTT.

The chain joins TRBV9 to TRBJ2-2; 8 bases are shared with TRBD2. This CDR3 has 15 amino acids. Trimming took 2 bases from V and 2 from J; bases not matched to a gene: 2. CDR1 and CDR2 (germline): SGDLS, YYNGEE. CDR3 nucleotide sequence: TGTGCCAGCAGCGTCGGACTAGCCAACACCGGGGAGCTGTTTTTT. Translated, it gives CASSVGLANTGELFF. Supplemented by reference TRBV9 and TRBJ2-2, the full variable domain reads DSGVTQTPKHLITATGQRVTLRCSPRSGDLSVYWYQQSLDQGLQFLIQYYNGEERAKGNILERFSAQQFPDLHSELNLSSLELGDSALYFCASSVGLANTGELFFGEGSRLTVL.

The rearrangement joins TRBV19 to TRBJ2-7; tentatively, D is TRBD2 (6 bases). Germline V gene data show CDR1 as LNHDA and CDR2 as SQIVND (reference sequence). The CDR3 extends over 18 amino acids. Trimming stripped 6 bases from V and 3 bases from J, with 27 bases between. The CDR3 DNA is TGTGCCAGTAGCCGAGGTCAGGGAACGGGGGTTTTCGTCTACGAGCAGTACTTC. It encodes CASSRGQGTGVFVYEQYF. Drawing the rest from reference TRBV19 and TRBJ2-7, the complete variable domain is DGGITQSPKYLFRKEGQNVTLSCEQNLNHDAMYWYRQDPGQGLRLIYYSQIVNDFQKGDIAEGYSVSREKKESFPLTVTSAQKNPTAFYLCASSRGQGTGVFVYEQYFGPGTRLTVT.

V usage is TRBV27 and J usage is TRBJ2-6; D is unresolved. Germline CDR1 is MNHEY and CDR2 is SMNVEV (reference sequence). CDR3 size: 15 residues. Deletions cut 6 bases from V and 3 bases from J, with 12 bases between. CDR3 protein: CASSKDTFGANVLTF. In DNA form, the CDR3 reads TGTGCCAGCAGCAAAGACACCTTTGGGGCCAACGTCCTGACTTTC.

The chain couples TRBV9 to TRBJ1-5, with D perhaps matching TRBD1 (5 bases). Germline loops: CDR1 SGDLS, CDR2 YYNGEE. Trimming took 0 bases from V and 3 from J, leaving 7 bases between them. This CDR3 is 14 amino acids long. The CDR3 DNA reads as TGTGCCAGCAGCGTAGATGGGGCCAATCAGCCCCAGCATTTT. Amino acids: CASSVDGANQPQHF.